What follows are 32 T cell receptor beta chains derived from one specimen sequenced in a study of regulatory T cells in long-lasting Graves disease. TCR beta libraries were built with iRepertoire HTBI primers and Arm-PCR of CDR3 regions. One entry per CDR3 protein, called by TCRdb with MiXCR from the multiplex PCR reads. The sample has approximately 490,000 distinct CDR3 sequences, about 17% seen once. The time point denotes: newly diagnosed GD, antithyroid drugs for less than 3 months. PBMCs were the source of the RNA used for TCR sequencing. These data also formed part of another study, on T cells in Graves' hyperthyroidism and ophthalmopathy.

The source material was peripheral blood mononuclear cells (PBMCs), sampled at new diagnosis, from a patient treated with antithyroid drugs. These TCRs come from a man aged 35 to 55 with Graves disease.

This clonotype was seen repeatedly, ten times or more. This chain links TRBV7-8 with TRBJ1-4, with D possibly matching TRBD1 (6 bases). CDR3 length: 20 residues. The germline CDR1 and CDR2 sequences are SGHVS and FQNEAQ. The V end lost 3 bases, the J end lost 0 bases, and 23 bases lay between the germline ends. Here the CDR3 reads CASSFRTGTSVSATNEKLFF. Written as DNA, the CDR3 is TGTGCCAGCAGCTTTCGAACCGGGACATCCGTGTCCGCAACTAATGAAAAACTGTTTTTT.

A note on this clonotype: This clone may be a read error of a much larger clone one base away. The chain links TRBV30 to TRBJ2-3; 8 bases match TRBD2. The last part of the DNA fits TRBJ2-5 better; the J call may be wrong. There are 14 residues in the CDR3. CDR1 and CDR2 (germline): GTSNPN, SVGIG (reference sequence). DNA for the CDR3: TGTGCCTGGGGGACTAGTCGGAATAAAGGGACCCAGTACTTC. It is translated as CAWGTSRNKGTQYF.

The chain couples TRBV6-1 to TRBJ1-3; the D gene is possibly TRBD1 (5 bases). The CDR3 runs to 14 residues. Germline V gene data show CDR1 as MNHNS and CDR2 as SASEGT. Between the trimmed V and J ends, which lost 5 bases and 4 bases, there was a span of 12 bases. The chain's CDR3 is CASSRRGAGNTIYF. CDR3 coding DNA: TGTGCCAGCAGTCGCCGAGGGGCCGGAAACACCATATATTTT.

On this clonotype: Here the CDR3 omits its conserved ending phenylalanine or tryptophan, so a read error is the likely source. The chain joins TRBV19 to TRBJ2-4, with 7 bases fitting TRBD1. CDR1 LNHDA and CDR2 SQIVND come from the germline V gene (reference sequence). J lost 3 bases, V lost 5 bases, and 4 bases had no gene match. There are 14 residues in the CDR3. CDR3 loop: CASSPDRLKNIQYL. CDR3 DNA: TGTGCCAGTAGTCCGGACAGGCTCAAAAACATTCAGTACCTC.

A few counts support this clonotype. The rearrangement links TRBV7-2 to TRBJ1-3; D unclear. The CDR3 extends over 12 amino acids. The germline V gene encodes CDR1 SGHTA and CDR2 FQGNSA. Trimming stripped 0 bases from V and 6 bases from J, with 3 bases between. In DNA form, the CDR3 reads TGTGCCAGCAGCTTAGCGGTAAACACCATATATTTT. This codes for CASSLAVNTIYF.

This chain connects TRBV6-1 to TRBJ2-7; D assignment may be TRBD1 or TRBD2 (5 bases each). The V gene lost 5 bases and the J gene lost 3 bases, with 14 bases spanning the gap. The CDR3 spans 14 residues. Germline CDR1 and CDR2: MNHNS and SASEGT. The CDR3 DNA sequence: TGTGCCAGCAGTCCCACCGGGACGGACTACGAGCAGTACTTC. Amino acid sequence: CASSPTGTDYEQYF.

This clonotype was counted between two and nine times. The final CDR3 position lacks the conserved phenylalanine or tryptophan, pointing to a likely read error. The gene calls are TRBV12-3 or TRBV12-4 and TRBJ2-7, with 8 bases identical to TRBD1. The CDR3 sequence is 15 residues long. Trimming removed 1 base from V and 5 bases from J; junction bases left unmatched: 7. For the CDR3, the DNA is TGTGCCAGCAGTTTAGGCGGACAGGGAACCCACGAGCAGTACCTC. Amino acid sequence: CASSLGGQGTHEQYL.

This clonotype was observed at least ten times. The rearrangement links TRBV6-1 to TRBJ2-7, with a tentative D call TRBD2 (5 bases). The CDR3 covers 11 residues. Germline CDR1 and CDR2: MNHNS and SASEGT. The CDR3 sequence is CAYRTFYEQYF. DNA of the CDR3: TGTGCTTATCGGACTTTCTACGAGCAGTACTTC.

This clonotype has at least ten counts. The genes are TRBV5-5 and TRBJ2-3, with 7 bases lining up with TRBD1. CDR1 and CDR2 from the germline V gene are SGHKS and YYEKEE (reference sequence). The CDR3 consists of 14 residues. Trimming took 6 bases from V and 6 from J; bases not matched to a gene: 10. The CDR3 loop reads CASTSAGGPDTQYF. Written as DNA, the CDR3 is TGTGCCAGCACCTCCGCAGGGGGACCGGATACGCAGTATTTT.

A few counts support this clonotype. The V call is TRBV6-9, the J call TRBJ2-2, with D hard to call. Germline V lookup: CDR1 MNHGY, CDR2 SVAAGI. This CDR3 spans 14 amino acids. The V and J ends lost 3 bases and 4 bases respectively, with 9 bases between them. The CDR3 region is CASSYRQSTGELFF. CDR3 nucleotides: TGTGCCAGCAGTTACCGGCAGAGCACCGGGGAGCTGTTTTTT.

On this clonotype itself: A far larger clone is off by one base, so a read error is likely. The V and J genes are TRBV2 and TRBJ2-1, with D perhaps given as TRBD1 or TRBD2 (7 bases each). The V gene lost 7 bases and the J gene lost 10 bases, with 14 bases spanning the gap. In germline, CDR1 is SNHLY, CDR2 FYNNEI. The CDR3 contains 12 residues. The CDR3 spells CASTEGGGEQFF. CDR3 sequence (DNA): TGTGCCAGCACCGAGGGAGGGGGCGAGCAGTTCTTC.

V and J are TRBV18 and TRBJ1-3; D unresolved. Germline V gives CDR1 KGHSH, CDR2 LQKENI. This CDR3 contains 18 residues. V lost 0 bases and J lost 2, with 17 bases in between. CDR3: CASSPPITRIVAGNTIYF. As DNA, the CDR3 is TGTGCCAGCTCACCACCTATCACTAGGATCGTCGCTGGAAACACCATATATTTT.

The CDR3 DNA follows: TGTGCCAGCAGTTTATGGACAGGACAGGGGCAGCCCCAGCATTTT. Translation gives CASSLWTGQGQPQHF. V gene TRBV28 combines with J gene TRBJ1-5; 9 bases agree with TRBD1. CDR3 length: 15 residues. The junction had 4 bases not matched to a gene; V was cut back by 0 bases and J by 7 bases. Germline assignment: CDR1 MDHEN and CDR2 SYDVKM.

A few counts support this clonotype. The chain has TRBV6-9 and TRBJ2-7; D may correspond to TRBD1 or TRBD2 (5 bases each). This CDR3 is built from 16 residues. Germline-derived CDR1 and CDR2 are MNHGY and SVAAGI. V lost 3 bases and J lost 7, with 22 bases in between. This CDR3 reads CASSYPGTRHNGEQYF. The CDR3 coding sequence is TGTGCCAGCAGTTACCCCGGGACGCGACACAACGGGGAGCAGTACTTC.

The chain carries TRBV7-9 and TRBJ1-6; D not resolved. Germline-derived CDR1 and CDR2 are SEHNR and FQNEAQ (reference sequence). The germline V and J ends were trimmed by 5 bases and 9 bases, with 8 bases remaining between them. The CDR3 loop spans 12 amino acids. In DNA, the CDR3 is TGTGCCAGCAGCGGATACGGTTCACCCCTCCACTTT. Translated: CASSGYGSPLHF.

This clonotype appeared many times. The rearrangement links TRBV2 to TRBJ1-4; 7 nucleotides line up with TRBD1. This CDR3 is 13 amino acids long. Germline CDR1 and CDR2: SNHLY and FYNNEI. J gave up 8 bases and V 5 bases, and 5 bases lay outside the gene matches. The DNA for the CDR3 is TGTGCCAGCAGTAGGACAGGACGGGAAAAACTGTTTTTT. This sequence encodes CASSRTGREKLFF.

The CDR3 bases are TGCAGTGCTAGAGATGGAACAGGGGCAGGCTACACCTTC. It encodes CSARDGTGAGYTF. The chain uses TRBV20-1 and TRBJ1-2, with TRBD1 identical over 7 bases. The V segment lost 0 bases and the J segment 8 bases; nucleotides outside the gene matches: 6. Germline V lookup: CDR1 DFQATT, CDR2 SNEGSKA (reference sequence). The CDR3 runs 13 residues.

As concerns this clonotype: Germline is not matched at one junction end, which may reflect a read error. The rearrangement joins TRBV27 to TRBJ2-7, with TRBD2 matching over 8 bases. The germline V gene encodes CDR1 MNHEY and CDR2 SMNVEV (reference sequence). The CDR3 length is 15 residues. The CDR3 here is CASSLGAGAPSERYF. In nucleotides, the CDR3 is TGTGCCAGCAGTCTGGGAGCGGGAGCGCCAAGCGAGCGGTACTTC.

The genes are TRBV10-3 and TRBJ2-5; a weak D match, TRBD2 (6 bases). V was clipped by 5 bases and J by 3 bases, with 10 bases between them. The length of the CDR3 is 13 residues. Germline CDR1 ENHRY, CDR2 SYGVKD. The CDR3 sequence is CAISPASEETQYF. In DNA, the CDR3 is TGTGCCATCAGTCCGGCTAGCGAAGAGACCCAGTACTTC.

The chain links TRBV10-2 to TRBJ2-7; D uncertain. V was shortened by 2 bases and J by 6 bases, with 11 bases between the two germline ends. The CDR3 spans 13 residues. Germline V lookup: CDR1 WSHSY, CDR2 SAAADI. The CDR3 nucleotides read TGCGCCAGCAGTGAGGTTTATTCGGCCGAGCAGTACTTC. This gives the protein CASSEVYSAEQYF.

This clonotype has a count of ten or more. This chain joins TRBV3-1 and TRBJ2-7; D call uncertain. This CDR3 is 13 amino acids long. Germline lookup yields CDR1 LGHDT and CDR2 YNNKEL (reference sequence). The V and J ends lost 6 bases and 7 bases respectively, with 16 bases between them. DNA of the CDR3: TGTGCCAGCAGGGAATCGGCGGAACGGGAGCAGTACTTC. As protein: CASRESAEREQYF.

The chain is built from TRBV28 and TRBJ2-1; 9 bases map to TRBD2. With V trimmed by 6 bases and J by 4 bases, 4 bases remained unmatched. The CDR3 covers 14 residues. CDR1 MDHEN and CDR2 SYDVKM come from the germline V gene. CDR3 bases: TGTGCCAGCAGACCGACTAGCGGATACAATGAGCAGTTCTTC. Translated, it gives CASRPTSGYNEQFF.

This clonotype was detected many times. This sequence joins TRBV6-1 and TRBJ2-1; TRBD2 aligns across 12 bases. This CDR3 spans 16 amino acids. Germline assignment: CDR1 MNHNS and CDR2 SASEGT. Trimming cost V 2 bases and J 4 bases; bases outside gene matches: 3. The CDR3 loop reads CASSENGLAGYNEQFF. CDR3 DNA sequence: TGTGCCAGCAGTGAAAATGGACTAGCGGGATACAATGAGCAGTTCTTC.

This clonotype occurred many times. The chain joins TRBV28 to TRBJ2-2; TRBD2 aligns across 7 bases. CDR1 is MDHEN, CDR2 SYDVKM, per germline. V trimming: 3 bases; J trimming: 8 bases; junction bases outside the gene matches: 3. The CDR3 is made up of 13 amino acids. CDR3 amino acids: CASSLREWGELFF. CDR3 coding DNA: TGTGCCAGCAGTTTGCGGGAGTGGGGGGAGCTGTTTTTT.

In its sample, this clonotype was seen many times. The V and J genes are TRBV20-1 and TRBJ2-3; D is possibly TRBD1 or TRBD2 (5 bases each). This CDR3 is built from 13 residues. The V end was cut by 1 base, the J end by 6 bases, with 11 bases between. Germline V lookup: CDR1 DFQATT, CDR2 SNEGSKA (reference sequence). The chain's CDR3 is CSARAGPTDTQYF. In DNA, the CDR3 is TGCAGTGCTAGAGCGGGACCGACGGATACGCAGTATTTT.

V and J are TRBV30 and TRBJ2-4; tentative D call: TRBD1 (6 bases). Germline V gene data show CDR1 as GTSNPN and CDR2 as SVGIG (reference sequence). Trimming took 3 bases from V and 3 from J, leaving 24 bases between them. The CDR3 is 18 residues long. The CDR3 sequence: CAWSTRRGTESNKNIQYF. In DNA form, the CDR3 reads TGTGCCTGGAGCACTAGAAGGGGGACGGAAAGTAACAAAAACATTCAGTACTTC.

This clonotype was seen ten or more times. The chain's CDR3 is CAWSPIKNTEAFF. CDR3 in DNA: TGTGCCTGGAGCCCGATCAAGAACACTGAAGCTTTCTTT. V gene TRBV30 combines with J gene TRBJ1-1; D gene unclear. The germline V gene has CDR1 GTSNPN and CDR2 SVGIG (reference sequence). The length of the CDR3 is 13 residues. V was trimmed by 3 bases and J by 1 base, leaving 9 bases between them.

There are many counts of this clonotype. The gene calls are TRBV20-1 and TRBJ2-3, with D possibly TRBD1 on 5 matching bases. Germline V CDR1 and CDR2: DFQATT, SNEGSKA (reference sequence). Between the trimmed V and J ends, which lost 6 bases and 0 bases, there was a span of 16 bases. The CDR3 is 15 amino acids. This CDR3 is CSAQSPQGSTDTQYF. CDR3 nucleotides: TGCAGTGCCCAGAGCCCCCAGGGAAGCACAGATACGCAGTATTTT.

The table lists this clonotype with many counts. The J gene is TRBJ2-5, the V gene TRBV20-1; possible D gene TRBD1, 6 bases. Deletions cut 1 base from V and 2 bases from J, with 11 bases between. This CDR3 comprises 14 residues. Per the germline V gene, CDR1 is DFQATT and CDR2 is SNEGSKA (reference sequence). In DNA form, the CDR3 reads TGCAGTGCTAGAGTCCTGGGACAACAAGAGACCCAGTACTTC. Residues: CSARVLGQQETQYF.

The table lists this clonotype with many counts. The chain joins TRBV14 to TRBJ1-1; no clear D. Germline V gives CDR1 SGHDN, CDR2 FVKESK. This CDR3 comprises 14 residues. Trimming stripped 3 bases from V and 0 bases from J, with 8 bases between. The CDR3 is CASSHDLMNTEAFF. In DNA, the CDR3 is TGTGCCAGCAGCCATGATCTGATGAACACTGAAGCTTTCTTT.

This clonotype has just a few counts. Since a much larger clone is just one base distant, this may be a read error. V is TRBV20-1 and J is TRBJ2-1; 10 bases align to TRBD2. The CDR3 covers 14 residues. V shed 3 bases and J 8 bases; nucleotides not matched to a gene: 7. Germline loops: CDR1 DFQATT, CDR2 SNEGSKA (reference sequence). In DNA, the CDR3 is TGCAGTGCTAGCCAGCTAGCGGGAGTATATGAGCAGTTCTTC. Translating gives CSASQLAGVYEQFF.

This clonotype was seen many times. The chain recombines TRBV6-1 with TRBJ2-1; 8 nucleotides line up with TRBD2. V lost 3 bases, J lost 3 bases, and 7 bases stayed unmatched. Per the germline V gene, CDR1 is MNHNS and CDR2 is SASEGT. The CDR3 runs 16 residues. The CDR3 nucleotides read TGTGCCAGCAGTGAGCAACTAGCGGTCCTCTACAATGAGCAGTTCTTC. Translation gives CASSEQLAVLYNEQFF.